This entry describes one T cell receptor (beta chain). The sample belongs to a study of blood T cell repertoires in COVID-19. Study at large: The samples span acute and convalescent COVID-19 from the United States, Italy and Spain. PBMCs, B-cell-depleted T cells, or T cells provided the cDNA or gDNA that made up the material.

Per the original data handling: Estimation of nucleated cell counts relied on the amplification of reference gene primers. Produced via immunoSEQ multiplex PCR; TCRdb's table is partial and in-frame only. For V, J and clone size, that table is used; D and trimming come from the DNA. The sample yields fewer than 250,000 clones, almost 90% seen once. This CDR3 spans 16 amino acids. Unmatched junction bases numbered 7, after V lost 4 bases and J lost 7 bases. Looked up from germline, CDR1 is SGHRS and CDR2 is YFSETQ. The chain joins TRBV5-1 to TRBJ1-6, with TRBD1 matching over 11 bases. The sample was peripheral blood. This sequence originates from a woman aged 55 to 70 with acute or convalescent COVID-19. The CDR3, as DNA: TGCGCCAGCAGCGCGGGACAGGGGGGGCCCAATTCACCCCTCCACTTT. Its protein is CASSAGQGGPNSPLHF.